This T cell receptor beta chain was recorded in a study of T cell responses to AZD1222 COVID-19 vaccine. Overall study findings and caveats: Most donors were white British, females outnumbered males, and clonal diversity was possibly underestimated.

About this clone itself: As yet, its antigen is unknown.

This table comes from immunoSEQ multiplex PCR, and its TCRdb copy is limited to in-frame clones, with some not included. This sample has approximately 90,000 clones, with around 85% found just once. This CDR3 is 13 amino acids long. V gave up 4 bases and J gave up 7 bases; unmatched junction bases: 4. Per germline, CDR1 PRHDT and CDR2 FYEKMQ (reference sequence). The sample was peripheral blood, taken on day 0 of AZD1222 vaccination. The V gene is TRBV13, the J gene TRBJ1-1; TRBD1 matches 9 bases. The source of this sequence is an adult in good health. CDR3 sequence: CASSSPGQGEAFF. The CDR3 DNA reads as TGTGCCAGCAGCTCCCCGGGACAGGGTGAAGCTTTCTTT.